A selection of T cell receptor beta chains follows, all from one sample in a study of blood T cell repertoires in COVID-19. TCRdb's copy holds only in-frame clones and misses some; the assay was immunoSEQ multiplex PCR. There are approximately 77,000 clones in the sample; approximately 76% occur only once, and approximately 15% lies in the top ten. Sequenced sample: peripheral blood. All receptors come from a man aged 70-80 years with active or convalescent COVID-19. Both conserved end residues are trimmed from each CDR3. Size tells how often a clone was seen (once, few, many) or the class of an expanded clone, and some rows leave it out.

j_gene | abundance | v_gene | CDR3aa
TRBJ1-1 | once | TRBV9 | ASSAREDTEAF
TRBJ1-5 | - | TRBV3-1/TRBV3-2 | ASSPHPTGSNQPQH
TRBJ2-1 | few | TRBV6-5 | ASSYQSDLRSQF
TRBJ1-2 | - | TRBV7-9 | ASSARGLEANYGYT
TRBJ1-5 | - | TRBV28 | ASSPLGQGANQPQH
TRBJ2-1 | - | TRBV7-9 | ASSSGQGLEQF
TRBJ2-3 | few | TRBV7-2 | ASSSGSDTQY
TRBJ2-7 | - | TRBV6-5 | ASRAGAGLSYEQY
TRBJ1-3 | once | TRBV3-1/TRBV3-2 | ASSQVSNTIY
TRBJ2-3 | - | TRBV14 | ASSQGTGTRSTDTQY
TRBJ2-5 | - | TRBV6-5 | ASTDAGGRETQY